This T cell receptor (beta chain) derives from a study of cytomegalovirus exposure and HLA in healthy donors. General study points: The later analysis indicated that the majority of CMV-associated TCR beta chains appeared HLA-restricted. Immune exposure information comprised only CMV serostatus.

The primer mix had 60 Vbeta and 13 Jbeta primers. Clones were sequenced by immunoSEQ multiplex PCR, and TCRdb holds only the in-frame ones, with some missing. The repertoire holds about 160,000 clones, with 71% as singletons. There are a few counts of this clone. As yet, its antigen is unknown. Specimen: PBMCs. This sequence originates from a woman aged 30 to 39 in good health and CMV-seronegative.

The DNA for the CDR3 is TGCGCCAGCAGCAGGGCCCGGGACTCCCAAGAGACCCAGTACTTC. Translating gives CASSRARDSQETQYF. The chain uses TRBV5-1 and TRBJ2-5; the D gene is possibly TRBD2 (6 bases). CDR3 length: 15 amino acids. Germline CDR1 SGHRS, CDR2 YFSETQ. V lost 4 bases and J 1 base, leaving 14 bases between the germline ends.